This TCR beta chain is drawn from a study of blood T cell repertoires in COVID-19. This clone turned up a few times. In terms of age and location, participants ranged from roughly 18 to 100 years and lived in about 25 US areas. TCRdb's table, derived via immunoSEQ multiplex PCR, lists solely in-frame clones and lacks some. The sample holds about 250,000 clones, 75% to 90% seen once. This CDR3 has 13 amino acids. Germline V CDR1 and CDR2: MDHEN, SYDVKM. Trimming shortened V by 5 bases and J by 10 bases, and 12 bases separated the two germline ends. This chain links TRBV28 with TRBJ1-6; D might be TRBD1 (5 bases). The source is a woman aged 25 to 45 with acute COVID-19. Sequences were obtained from PBMCs or T cells enriched from blood (not recorded which). The CDR3 coding sequence is TGTGCCAGCAGTAACGGGGGTGGGTCACCCCTCCACTTT. Protein: CASSNGGGSPLHF.